A single sample is the source of the 31 T cell receptor beta chains below, sequenced in a study of CXCR3-negative and CXCR3-positive naive CD8 T cells. Study results and caveats: For CXCR3-positive naive cells, TRB CDR3s were more hydrophobic than those of CXCR3-negative naive cells.

Their target antigens are unknown. Each TRB cDNA library was prepared by 5' RACE (with UMI labels). TCRdb reanalyzed the 5' RACE reads, giving one entry per CDR3 protein sequence and no DNA. The table lists 85,000 to 90,000 distinct CDR3 sequences. Sequencing was done on a sample of naive CXCR3+ CD8+ T cells from blood. The subset: CD45RO-CCR7+CD27+CD95- naive CD8+ T cells expressing CXCR3 (TNR3+). Source of these receptors: a human donor in good health. Some clones in this sample may be carry-over from other donors' samples.

V and J are TRBV25-1 and TRBJ2-2. The V gene's germline CDR1 is MGHDK and CDR2 SYGVNS. The CDR3 spans 14 residues. The CDR3 reads CASSEVEESGELFF. Drawing the rest from reference TRBV25-1 and TRBJ2-2, the complete variable domain is EADIYQTPRYLVIGTGKKITLECSQTMGHDKMYWYQQDPGMELHLIHYSYGVNSTEKGDLSSESTVSRIRTEHFPLTLESARPSHTSQYLCASSEVEESGELFFGEGSRLTVL.

The J gene is TRBJ2-1, the V gene TRBV30; lacking DNA, the TRBD2 call made by TCRdb goes unchecked. CDR3 length: 15 residues. Germline-derived CDR1 and CDR2 are GTSNPN and SVGIG (reference sequence). CDR3 sequence: CAWSGGTSGRIVQFF.

This chain uses TRBV6-2 or TRBV6-3 with TRBJ2-7; TCRdb selects TRBD2, and the lack of DNA leaves this call unchecked. CDR3 length: 17 amino acids. CDR1 and CDR2 from the germline V gene are MNHEY and SVGEGT. CDR3 loop: CASSLTSLLSPSYEQYF.

The chain has TRBV6-2 or TRBV6-3 and TRBJ1-5; the TRBD1 assignment by TCRdb is unverifiable without DNA. Germline V CDR1 and CDR2: MNHEY, SVGEGT. The CDR3 spans 17 residues. This CDR3 reads CASSGDPSGADNQPQHF.

V and J are TRBV7-3 and TRBJ2-1; TCRdb's D call of TRBD2 is untestable without DNA. The CDR3 totals 13 residues. Germline V CDR1 and CDR2: SGHTA, FQGTGA. CDR3 amino acids: CASSLGGSDEQFF.

CDR3 residues: CSVVPQGLTEAFF. The chain uses TRBV29-1 and TRBJ1-1; checking the TCRdb D call of TRBD1 is not possible without DNA. Germline V gene lookup returns CDR1 SQVTM and CDR2 ANQGSEA. There are 13 residues in the CDR3. The full variable domain, its missing parts supplied by reference TRBV29-1 and TRBJ1-1, is SAVISQKPSRDICQRGTSLTIQCQVDSQVTMMFWYRQQPGQSLTLIATANQGSEATYESGFVIDKFPISRPNLTFSTLTVSNMSPEDSSIYLCSVVPQGLTEAFFGQGTRLTVV.

The rearrangement joins TRBV7-2 to TRBJ2-3; TCRdb names TRBD2, which stays unverified in the absence of DNA. The germline V gene has CDR1 SGHTA and CDR2 FQGNSA. This CDR3 has 16 amino acids. Here the CDR3 reads CASSSDSGGTVDTQYF. Using reference TRBV7-2 and TRBJ2-3 for the parts outside the CDR3, the full variable domain is GAGVSQSPSNKVTEKGKDVELRCDPISGHTALYWYRQSLGQGLEFLIYFQGNSAPDKSGLPSDRFSAERTGGSVSTLTIQRTQQEDSAVYLCASSSDSGGTVDTQYFGPGTRLTVL.

The chain uses TRBV18 and TRBJ2-7. Germline lookup yields CDR1 KGHSH and CDR2 LQKENI. The CDR3 consists of 14 residues. CDR3 protein: CASSPSTGPHEQYF.

The chain joins TRBV6-6 to TRBJ1-3. Germline V gene data show CDR1 as MNHNY and CDR2 as SVGAGI (reference sequence). The CDR3 has 12 amino acids. The CDR3 region is CATSPAGNTIYF.

The rearrangement links TRBV27 to TRBJ2-1; the D call of TRBD2 rests on TCRdb alone, since no DNA is present to check it. Looked up from germline, CDR1 is MNHEY and CDR2 is SMNVEV (reference sequence). This CDR3 region has 13 residues. The CDR3 loop reads CASSRGLVYEQFF.

V gene TRBV10-3 combines with J gene TRBJ1-1. Germline lookup yields CDR1 ENHRY and CDR2 SYGVKD. This CDR3 is built from 13 residues. The CDR3 here is CAINREPNTEAFF.

This chain links TRBV7-2 with TRBJ1-1. The CDR3 spans 16 residues. CDR1 is SGHTA and CDR2 is FQGNSA in the germline V gene. CDR3 sequence: CASSLGPKHMNTEAFF.

V is TRBV20-1 and J is TRBJ2-2; TCRdb proposes TRBD2, but this gene call is untestable without DNA. CDR3 length: 16 amino acids. Germline lookup yields CDR1 DFQATT and CDR2 SNEGSKA (reference sequence). CDR3 loop: CSARDETSGHTGELFF.

V gene TRBV18 combines with J gene TRBJ2-7; the TRBD1 assignment by TCRdb is unverifiable without DNA. The CDR3 is made up of 14 amino acids. CDR1 is KGHSH and CDR2 is LQKENI in the germline V gene. Here the CDR3 reads CASSPPDRFTQQYF.

The V gene is TRBV7-8, the J gene TRBJ1-4; TCRdb selects TRBD1, and the lack of DNA leaves this call unchecked. Germline CDR1 reads SGHVS; CDR2 reads FQNEAQ. The CDR3 spans 14 residues. CDR3 in amino acids: CASSLGTVPEKLFF.

This chain joins TRBV6-5 and TRBJ2-7; without DNA, the TCRdb call of TRBD2 cannot be checked. The CDR3 extends over 12 amino acids. Looked up from germline, CDR1 is MNHEY and CDR2 is SVGAGI. CDR3 sequence: CASGPEGSEQYF.

The chain joins TRBV4-1 to TRBJ2-3; absent DNA, TCRdb's TRBD2 call cannot be checked. This CDR3 is 19 amino acids long. Germline V gene sequence: CDR1 MGHRA, CDR2 YSYEKL. The CDR3 loop is CASSLAGTSGPPSTDTQYF.

The chain combines TRBV6-5 with TRBJ2-3; the TCRdb D gene call, TRBD1, has no DNA to confirm it. The germline CDR1 and CDR2 sequences are MNHEY and SVGAGI. CDR3 size: 15 residues. The CDR3 region is CASSSLRGTTDTQYF.

This chain uses TRBV29-1 with TRBJ1-2. The CDR3 is 14 residues long. Germline V gene sequence: CDR1 SQVTM, CDR2 ANQGSEA. CDR3 sequence: CSVEGGEVDYGYTF.

The rearrangement joins TRBV9 to TRBJ2-2; the D call from TCRdb, TRBD1, cannot be confirmed without DNA. The germline V gene encodes CDR1 SGDLS and CDR2 YYNGEE. The CDR3 extends over 15 amino acids. Here the CDR3 reads CASSGPPRNTGELFF.

This chain joins TRBV28 and TRBJ2-2. Germline V gene data show CDR1 as MDHEN and CDR2 as SYDVKM. The CDR3 runs 15 residues. CDR3 loop: CASSLGYTQGGELFF.

The chain carries TRBV29-1 and TRBJ1-2; there is no DNA to check the TCRdb D call of TRBD1. Germline lookup yields CDR1 SQVTM and CDR2 ANQGSEA. The length of the CDR3 is 13 residues. CDR3 in amino acids: CSVWGTDLYGYTF.

This sequence joins TRBV6-5 and TRBJ2-3; the TCRdb call, TRBD2, lacks DNA for checking. The CDR3 consists of 16 residues. The germline V gene encodes CDR1 MNHEY and CDR2 SVGAGI. The chain's CDR3 is CASSPLAGVVTDTQYF.

The CDR3 protein is CASSSNQRNSPLHF. This chain joins TRBV28 and TRBJ1-6. From germline, CDR1 is MDHEN and CDR2 SYDVKM. This CDR3 has 14 amino acids. Drawing the rest from reference TRBV28 and TRBJ1-6, the complete variable domain is DVKVTQSSRYLVKRTGEKVFLECVQDMDHENMFWYRQDPGLGLRLIYFSYDVKMKEKGDIPEGYSVSREKKERFSLILESASTNQTSMYLCASSSNQRNSPLHFGNGTRLTVT.

V is TRBV10-3 and J is TRBJ2-7. This CDR3 contains 15 residues. The germline V gene has CDR1 ENHRY and CDR2 SYGVKD. CDR3 residues: CAISASVAVGHEQYF.

V usage is TRBV7-6 and J usage is TRBJ1-5. The CDR3 is made up of 13 amino acids. Germline V lookup: CDR1 SGHVS, CDR2 FNYEAQ. CDR3 residues: CASSLGLGQPQHF.

This chain links TRBV12-3 or TRBV12-4 with TRBJ2-5; TCRdb lists TRBD1, though no DNA is available to test this call. This CDR3 comprises 13 residues. The CDR3 here is CASRPGWQETQYF.

This chain joins TRBV28 and TRBJ2-1; TCRdb's D gene call, TRBD2, goes unchecked for lack of DNA. CDR1 and CDR2 (germline): MDHEN, SYDVKM. CDR3 length: 16 amino acids. This CDR3 is CASSFLVSGTYNEQFF.

The CDR3 spells CASSLQGGGMVNEQFF. V usage is TRBV6-4 and J usage is TRBJ2-1; TCRdb reports TRBD1, a call that lacks DNA to check it against. Germline V gene sequence: CDR1 MRHNA, CDR2 SNTAGT. This CDR3 is 16 amino acids long.

The V call is TRBV29-1, the J call TRBJ1-1; checking the TCRdb D call of TRBD1 is not possible without DNA. The CDR3 loop spans 15 amino acids. Per the germline V gene, CDR1 is SQVTM and CDR2 is ANQGSEA. The CDR3 protein is CSLRGTGDMNTEAFF.

The gene calls are TRBV14 and TRBJ1-1; TCRdb's D call of TRBD1 is untestable without DNA. Germline lookup yields CDR1 SGHDN and CDR2 FVKESK. This CDR3 has 15 amino acids. This CDR3 reads CASSHSGTGDTEAFF.